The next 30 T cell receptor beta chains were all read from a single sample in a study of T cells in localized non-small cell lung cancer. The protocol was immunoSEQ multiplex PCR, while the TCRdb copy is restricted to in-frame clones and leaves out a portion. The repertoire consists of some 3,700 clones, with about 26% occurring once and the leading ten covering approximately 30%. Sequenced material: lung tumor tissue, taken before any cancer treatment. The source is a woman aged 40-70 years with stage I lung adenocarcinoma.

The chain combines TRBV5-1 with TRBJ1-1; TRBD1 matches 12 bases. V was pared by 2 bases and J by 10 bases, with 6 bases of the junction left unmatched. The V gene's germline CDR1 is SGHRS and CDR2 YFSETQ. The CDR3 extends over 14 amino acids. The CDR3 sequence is CASSLGTGGDGAFF. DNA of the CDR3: TGCGCCAGCAGCTTAGGGACAGGGGGCGACGGAGCTTTCTTT.

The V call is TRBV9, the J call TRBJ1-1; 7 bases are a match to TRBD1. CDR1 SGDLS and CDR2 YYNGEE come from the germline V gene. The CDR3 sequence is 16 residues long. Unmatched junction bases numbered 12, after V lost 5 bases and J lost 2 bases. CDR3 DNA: TGTGCCAGCAGTGGAGGACAGGCGAACTTAAACACTGAAGCTTTCTTT. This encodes CASSGGQANLNTEAFF.

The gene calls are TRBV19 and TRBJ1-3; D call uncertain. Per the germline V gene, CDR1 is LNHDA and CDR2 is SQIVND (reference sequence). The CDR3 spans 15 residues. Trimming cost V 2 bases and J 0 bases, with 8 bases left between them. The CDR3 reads CASSITAPSGNTIYF. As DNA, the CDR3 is TGTGCCAGTAGTATAACAGCACCCTCTGGAAACACCATATATTTT. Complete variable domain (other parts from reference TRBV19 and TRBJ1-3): DGGITQSPKYLFRKEGQNVTLSCEQNLNHDAMYWYRQDPGQGLRLIYYSQIVNDFQKGDIAEGYSVSREKKESFPLTVTSAQKNPTAFYLCASSITAPSGNTIYFGEGSWLTVV.

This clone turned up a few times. DNA of the CDR3: TGTGCCAGCAGTAAACAGGGAAGGGGAGAGACCCAGTACTTC. This translates into CASSKQGRGETQYF. The chain recombines TRBV28 with TRBJ2-5; D perhaps matches TRBD1 (6 bases). Germline assignment: CDR1 MDHEN and CDR2 SYDVKM. Trimming took off 5 bases at V and 4 bases at J, with 14 bases between the two ends. The CDR3 is 14 residues long.

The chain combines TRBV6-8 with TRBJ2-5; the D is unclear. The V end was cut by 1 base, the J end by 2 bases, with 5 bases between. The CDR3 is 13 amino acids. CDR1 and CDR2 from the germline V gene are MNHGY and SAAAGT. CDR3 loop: CASSYLLQETQYF. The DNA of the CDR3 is TGTGCCAGCAGTTACTTATTACAAGAGACCCAGTACTTC.

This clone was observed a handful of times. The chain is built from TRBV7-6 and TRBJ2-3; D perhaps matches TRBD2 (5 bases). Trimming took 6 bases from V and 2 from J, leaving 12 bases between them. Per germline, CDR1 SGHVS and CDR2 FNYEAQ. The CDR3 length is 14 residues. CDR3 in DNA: TGTGCCAGCAGTCGGAGCGGATCCACAGATACGCAGTATTTT. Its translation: CASSRSGSTDTQYF.

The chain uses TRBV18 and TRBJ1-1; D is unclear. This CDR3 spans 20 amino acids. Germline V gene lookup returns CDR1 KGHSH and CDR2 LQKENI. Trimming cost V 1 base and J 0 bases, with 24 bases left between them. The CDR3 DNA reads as TGTGCCAGCTCACCACAAGTAGGAGTCTCCCGGCAGAGGATGAACACTGAAGCTTTCTTT. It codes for CASSPQVGVSRQRMNTEAFF.

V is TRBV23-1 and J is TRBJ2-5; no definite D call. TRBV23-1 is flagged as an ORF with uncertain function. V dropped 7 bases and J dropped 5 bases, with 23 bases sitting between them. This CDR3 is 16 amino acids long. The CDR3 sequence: CASTQVDGLGCETQYF. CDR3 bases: TGCGCCAGCACCCAGGTAGATGGGTTGGGTTGCGAGACCCAGTACTTC.

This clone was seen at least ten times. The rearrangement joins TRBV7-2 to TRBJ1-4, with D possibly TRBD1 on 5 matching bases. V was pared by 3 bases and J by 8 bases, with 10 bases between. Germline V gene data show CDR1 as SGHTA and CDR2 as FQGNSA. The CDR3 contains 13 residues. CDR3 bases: TGTGCCAGCAGCTTCTCCCGACAGGAAAAACTGTTTTTT. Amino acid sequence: CASSFSRQEKLFF.

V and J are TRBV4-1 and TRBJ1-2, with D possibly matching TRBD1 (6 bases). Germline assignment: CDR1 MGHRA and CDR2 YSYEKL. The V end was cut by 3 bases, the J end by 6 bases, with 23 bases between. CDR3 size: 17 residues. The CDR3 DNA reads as TGCGCCAGCAGCCAGCCCGACAGGACGGGCTTTCGGGATGGCTACACCTTC. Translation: CASSQPDRTGFRDGYTF.

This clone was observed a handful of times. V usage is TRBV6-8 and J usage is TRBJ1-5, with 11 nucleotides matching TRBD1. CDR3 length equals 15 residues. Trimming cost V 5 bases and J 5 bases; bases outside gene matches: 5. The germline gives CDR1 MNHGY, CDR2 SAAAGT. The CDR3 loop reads CASSRPGQGDQPQHF. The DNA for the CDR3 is TGTGCCAGCAGTCGACCGGGACAGGGGGATCAGCCCCAGCATTTT.

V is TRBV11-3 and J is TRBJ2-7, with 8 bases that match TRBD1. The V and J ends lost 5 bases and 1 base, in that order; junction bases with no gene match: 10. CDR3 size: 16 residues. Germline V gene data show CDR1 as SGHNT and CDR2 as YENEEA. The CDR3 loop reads CASSRGTGGGSYEQYF. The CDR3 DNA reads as TGTGCCAGCAGCAGGGGTACAGGGGGAGGATCCTACGAGCAGTACTTC. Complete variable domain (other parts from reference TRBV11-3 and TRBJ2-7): EAGVVQSPRYKIIEKKQPVAFWCNPISGHNTLYWYLQNLGQGPELLIRYENEEAVDDSQLPKDRFSAERLKGVDSTLKIQPAELGDSAVYLCASSRGTGGGSYEQYFGPGTRLTVT.

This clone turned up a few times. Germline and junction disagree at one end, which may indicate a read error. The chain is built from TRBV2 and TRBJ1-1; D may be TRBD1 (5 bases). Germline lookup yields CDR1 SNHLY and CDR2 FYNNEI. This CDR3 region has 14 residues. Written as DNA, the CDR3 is TGTGCCAGTAAATCGGACACCCTGAACGCTGAAGCTTTCTTT. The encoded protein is CASKSDTLNAEAFF.

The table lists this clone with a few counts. CDR3 bases: TGCGCCAGCAGATTCATCCGGGACAGAATTTTCTACGAGCAGTACTTC. Its protein product is CASRFIRDRIFYEQYF. The chain combines TRBV10-2 with TRBJ2-7; 7 bases fit TRBD1. This CDR3 comprises 16 residues. Germline CDR1 reads WSHSY; CDR2 reads SAAADI. With V trimmed by 6 bases and J by 3 bases, 14 bases remained unmatched.

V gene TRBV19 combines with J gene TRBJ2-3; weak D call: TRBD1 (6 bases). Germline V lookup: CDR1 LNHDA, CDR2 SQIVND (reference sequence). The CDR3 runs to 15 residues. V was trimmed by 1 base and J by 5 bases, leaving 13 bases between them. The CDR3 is CASSIGASRGDTQYF. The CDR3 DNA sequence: TGTGCCAGTAGTATAGGGGCCAGCAGGGGAGATACGCAGTATTTT. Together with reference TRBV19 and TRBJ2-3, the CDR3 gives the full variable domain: DGGITQSPKYLFRKEGQNVTLSCEQNLNHDAMYWYRQDPGQGLRLIYYSQIVNDFQKGDIAEGYSVSREKKESFPLTVTSAQKNPTAFYLCASSIGASRGDTQYFGPGTRLTVL.

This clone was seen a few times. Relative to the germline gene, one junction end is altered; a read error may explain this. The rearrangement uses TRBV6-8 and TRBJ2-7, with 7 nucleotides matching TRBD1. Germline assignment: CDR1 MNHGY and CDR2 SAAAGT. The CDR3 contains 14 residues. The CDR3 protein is CAISVAQGVDEQYF. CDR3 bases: TGTGCCATCAGTGTTGCGCAGGGGGTCGACGAGCAGTACTTC.

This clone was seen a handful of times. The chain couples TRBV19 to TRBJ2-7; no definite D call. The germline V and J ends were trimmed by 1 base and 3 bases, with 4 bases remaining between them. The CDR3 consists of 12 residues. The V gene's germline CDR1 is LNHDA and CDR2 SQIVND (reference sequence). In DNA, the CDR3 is TGTGCCAGTAGTATAGGGAGCTACGAGCAGTACTTC. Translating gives CASSIGSYEQYF.

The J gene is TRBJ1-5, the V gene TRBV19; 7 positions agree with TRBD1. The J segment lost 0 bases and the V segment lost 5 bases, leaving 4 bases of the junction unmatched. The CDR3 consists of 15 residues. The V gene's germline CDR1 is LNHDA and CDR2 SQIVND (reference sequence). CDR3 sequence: CASSQGQLSNQPQHF. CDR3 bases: TGTGCCAGTAGTCAGGGACAGCTTAGCAATCAGCCCCAGCATTTT.

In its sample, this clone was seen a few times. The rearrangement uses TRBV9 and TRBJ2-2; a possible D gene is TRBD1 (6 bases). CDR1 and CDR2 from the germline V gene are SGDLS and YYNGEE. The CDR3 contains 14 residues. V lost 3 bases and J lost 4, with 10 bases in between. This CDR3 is CASSADSRTGELFF. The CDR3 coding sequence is TGTGCCAGCAGCGCGGACAGTCGCACCGGGGAGCTGTTTTTT.

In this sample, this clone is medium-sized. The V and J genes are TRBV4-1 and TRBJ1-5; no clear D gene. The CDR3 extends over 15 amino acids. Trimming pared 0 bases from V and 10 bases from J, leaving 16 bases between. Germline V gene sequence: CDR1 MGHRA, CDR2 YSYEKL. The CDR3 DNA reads TGCGCCAGCAGCCAAGAGTTCCCCTTCGGCGGCCCCCAGCATTTT. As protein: CASSQEFPFGGPQHF.

The CDR3 region is CASMGTRYSNQPQHF. The CDR3 DNA is TGTGCTAGTATGGGGACGCGATATAGCAATCAGCCCCAGCATTTT. The chain has TRBV12-5 and TRBJ1-5, with a tentative D call TRBD1 (5 bases). This CDR3 is built from 15 residues. Germline V gene data show CDR1 as LGHNT and CDR2 as FRNRAP. Between the trimmed V and J ends, which lost 8 bases and 0 bases, there was a span of 14 bases.

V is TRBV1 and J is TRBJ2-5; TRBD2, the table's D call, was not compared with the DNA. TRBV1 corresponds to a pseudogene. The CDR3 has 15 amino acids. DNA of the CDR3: TGCGCCAGCAGCCAAGGGACTAGCGGGAGAGAGACCCAGTACTTC. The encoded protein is CASSQGTSGRETQYF.

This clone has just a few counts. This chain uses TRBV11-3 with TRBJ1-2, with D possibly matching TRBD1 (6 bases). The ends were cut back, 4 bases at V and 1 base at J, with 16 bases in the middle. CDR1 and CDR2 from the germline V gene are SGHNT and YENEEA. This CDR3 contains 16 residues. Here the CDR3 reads CASSSRGTDSNYGYTF. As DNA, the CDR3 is TGTGCCAGCAGCTCACGAGGTACGGACAGTAACTATGGCTACACCTTC. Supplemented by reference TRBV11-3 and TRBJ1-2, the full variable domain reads EAGVVQSPRYKIIEKKQPVAFWCNPISGHNTLYWYLQNLGQGPELLIRYENEEAVDDSQLPKDRFSAERLKGVDSTLKIQPAELGDSAVYLCASSSRGTDSNYGYTFGSGTRLTVV.

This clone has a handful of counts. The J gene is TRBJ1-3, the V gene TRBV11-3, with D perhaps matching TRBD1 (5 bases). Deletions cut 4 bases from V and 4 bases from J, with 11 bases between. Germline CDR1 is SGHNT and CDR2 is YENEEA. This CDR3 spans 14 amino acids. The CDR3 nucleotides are TGTGCCAGCAGCTGGGGGGGATTCGGAAACACCATATATTTT. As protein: CASSWGGFGNTIYF.

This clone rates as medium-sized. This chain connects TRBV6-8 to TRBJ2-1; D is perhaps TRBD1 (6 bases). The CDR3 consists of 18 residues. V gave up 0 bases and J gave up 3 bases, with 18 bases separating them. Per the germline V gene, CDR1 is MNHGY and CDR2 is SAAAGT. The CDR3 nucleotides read TGTGCCAGCAGTTACTCGAGAGTTGGCAGGGGAATCTACAATGAGCAGTTCTTC. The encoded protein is CASSYSRVGRGIYNEQFF.

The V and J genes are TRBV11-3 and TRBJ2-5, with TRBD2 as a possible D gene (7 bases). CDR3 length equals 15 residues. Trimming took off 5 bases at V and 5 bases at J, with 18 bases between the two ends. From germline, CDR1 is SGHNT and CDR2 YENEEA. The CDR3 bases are TGTGCCAGCAGCCCAGTCCACGGGGGGCGGGAGACCCAGTACTTC. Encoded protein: CASSPVHGGRETQYF.

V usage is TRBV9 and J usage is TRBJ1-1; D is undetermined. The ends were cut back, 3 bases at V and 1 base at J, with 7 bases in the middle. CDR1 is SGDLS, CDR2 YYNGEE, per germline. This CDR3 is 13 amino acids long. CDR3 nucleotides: TGTGCCAGCAGCGAGGAGACGAACACTGAAGCTTTCTTT. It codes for CASSEETNTEAFF.

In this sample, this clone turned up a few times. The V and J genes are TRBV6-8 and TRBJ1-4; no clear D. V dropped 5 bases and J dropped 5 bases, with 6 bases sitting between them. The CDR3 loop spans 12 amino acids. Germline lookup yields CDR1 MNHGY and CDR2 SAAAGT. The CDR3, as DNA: TGTGCCAGCAGTGGGCAGAATGAAAAACTGTTTTTT. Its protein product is CASSGQNEKLFF.

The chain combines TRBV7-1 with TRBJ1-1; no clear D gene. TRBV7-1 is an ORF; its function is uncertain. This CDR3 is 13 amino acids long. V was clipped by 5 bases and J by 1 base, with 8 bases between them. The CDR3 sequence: CASSSTQNTEAFF. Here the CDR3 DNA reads TGTGCCAGCAGCAGTACACAGAACACTGAAGCTTTCTTT.

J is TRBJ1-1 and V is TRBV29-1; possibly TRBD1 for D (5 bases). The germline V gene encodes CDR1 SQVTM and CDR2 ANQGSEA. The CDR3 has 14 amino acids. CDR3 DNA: TGCAGTGAACAAAGGGGCCACCCTTACACTGAAGCTTTCTTT. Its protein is CSEQRGHPYTEAFF.